The T cell receptor (beta chain) described here comes from a study of T cells in localized non-small cell lung cancer. In its sample, this clone was seen once. The antigen is not known. CDR3 length equals 13 residues. The V and J ends lost 2 bases and 5 bases respectively, with 10 bases between them. The germline V gene has CDR1 SGHRS and CDR2 YFSETQ. Overall study findings and caveats: Heterogeneity stays possible, as sequencing covered only one tumor region. There was an association of higher blood T cell density with longer overall survival. The appearance of a median roughly 58 of the top 100 tumor clones was seen in adjacent lung.

TCRdb's table, derived via immunoSEQ multiplex PCR, lists solely in-frame clones and lacks some. The table lists 20,000 to 25,000 clones, 89% of them singletons. The chain combines TRBV5-1 with TRBJ1-1, with D possibly matching TRBD1 (6 bases). This receptor was obtained from a man between 40 and 70 years old with stage I squamous cell lung carcinoma. This material consisted of peripheral blood, taken before any cancer treatment. The DNA of the CDR3 is TGCGCCAGCAGCTTCTTACAGGGAACTGAAGCTTTCTTT. Translating it yields CASSFLQGTEAFF.